This T cell receptor beta chain was recovered during a study of vaccination effects on CD4 cells after COVID-19 (dated 2022 in TCRdb). Looking at the study overall: Participants received two doses of either the BNT162b2 or the mRNA-1273 mRNA SARS-CoV-2 vaccine. In a couple of convalescent patients, pre-vaccine samples were collected 16 days and one week ahead of the first dose, 142 and 148 days after COVID-19 diagnosis. In both COVID-19 convalescent patients and infection-naive vaccine recipients, the study compared SARS-CoV-2 spike-specific CD4+ TCR repertoires from before mRNA vaccination with those from after it. Altogether, around 9 COVID-19 convalescent patients and a handful of SARS-CoV-2-naive healthy vaccine recipients made up the full study. In the study, cultures from other donors were sequenced using the Oncomine TCR Beta short-read assay on an Illumina iSeq 100. What the study reported, not specific to this receptor: For convalescent patients, new clones induced by the vaccine made up most of the post-vaccine spike-reactive repertoire, and these new clones were largely distinct from the clones induced by infection. At late post-vaccination timepoints, both infection-induced and vaccine-induced clones showed marked clonal contraction, consistent with waning T cell responses. Only a small number of convalescent patients were included, and no early post-infection timepoints were available, which limited the study.

This clone was recorded only once. The target of this receptor is not known. No clone much larger than this one lies a single base away; base qualities are absent. In the ViraFEST assay, PBMC were stimulated with viral peptide pools, and antigen-specific CD4+ T cell clonotypes were then identified by expansion using TCR sequencing. After around 10 days of culture, CD4+ T cells were isolated with the EasySep CD4+ T cell isolation kit. PCR-confirmed SARS-CoV-2 infection had occurred in convalescent patients between March and December 2020, before the Alpha, Beta and Delta variants emerged in the United States. Over 1.5 million PBMC per well were cultured with about 9.6 ug/ml peptides in IMDM containing 5% human AB serum, around 9.7 IU/ml IL-2 and gentamicin. Half of the culture medium was replaced with fresh IL-2-containing medium on days 3 and 7. Each peptide stimulation condition was cultured in triplicate wells unless otherwise noted. PBMC were separated from whole blood using Ficoll-Paque Plus gradient centrifugation and were then either cryopreserved at -140C or used fresh. The QIAamp micro DNA kit was used to extract genomic DNA from the cultured CD4+ T cells.

The CDR3 starts with the cysteine, ends with the phenylalanine, and has 18 residues. The retained sequence is limited to the CDR3, 54 bases, with the frame set at the first base. Library generation was performed with the immunoSEQ multiplex PCR assay. DNA from the cultured and isolated CD4+ T cells underwent TCR beta CDR3 sequencing. For the original study's pipeline: The analysis removed non-productive TCR sequences, trimmed reads to the CDR3 region, and retained only CDR3s that were 7 or more amino acids long. Antigen-specific clonotypes were identified with the MANAFEST web app by comparing expansion in peptide wells against reference cultures. For clones to be considered positive, expansion at FDR<0.05 versus reference and all other wells, an odds ratio above 5, and a frequency above 0.1% in two replicate wells were required. Clonotypes significantly expanded in SARS-CoV-2 spike wells and in at least one common cold coronavirus spike condition were defined as cross-reactive. CDR3 similarity was assessed by Levenshtein distance with the stringdist R package, and unrooted trees were built with ape in R 3.6.1. TCRdb obtained this table from immuneACCESS and retained in-frame rearrangements with V and J assigned. These tables miss some clones; where compared with another copy, unresolved V genes account for less than half of the shortfall, and the remainder is unexplained. V and J calls and clone size are those listed in that table; D and trimming were worked out from the DNA. The sample table lists 42,000 or so clones, 60% to 75% of them with a count of one. The top ten clones comprise roughly 30% of the sample.

Source: CD4+ T cells from PBMCs cultured with a peptide pool, taken before COVID-19 vaccination. This sequence originates from a human donor who had a prior SARS-CoV-2 infection. The chain joins TRBV12-1 to TRBJ2-6. TRBV12-1 is a pseudogene segment. The DNA is as follows: TGTGCCAGCAGCTTACGACGGGACCTGAGCTCTGGGGCCAACGTCCTGACTTTC. This gives the protein CASSLRRDLSSGANVLTF.